The TCR beta chain described here comes from a study of blood T cell repertoires in COVID-19. Overall study context: Sources were T cells, B-cell-depleted T cells, or PBMCs; the material itself was cDNA or gDNA.

Libraries were prepared by immunoSEQ multiplex PCR; TCRdb keeps only in-frame clonotypes and omits some of them. The repertoire has around 250,000 clones, roughly 80% of them found once; the top ten carry roughly 5.3%. Within 2 weeks of study entry, exposed participants had contacted a PCR-confirmed or clinician-diagnosed COVID-19 case. This clonotype was sampled from a man aged 40-49 years who had been exposed to COVID-19. The specimen was PBMCs or T cells enriched from blood (not recorded which).

DNA for the CDR3: TGTGCCAGCACTAGTGATTTTCTTCTTCTTAGCACAGATACGCAGTATTTT. Protein: CASTSDFLLLSTDTQYF. The chain is built from TRBV27 and TRBJ2-3; D not resolved. The CDR3 sequence is 17 residues long. From germline, CDR1 is MNHEY and CDR2 SMNVEV (reference sequence). V lost 7 bases and J 0 bases, leaving 20 bases between the germline ends.